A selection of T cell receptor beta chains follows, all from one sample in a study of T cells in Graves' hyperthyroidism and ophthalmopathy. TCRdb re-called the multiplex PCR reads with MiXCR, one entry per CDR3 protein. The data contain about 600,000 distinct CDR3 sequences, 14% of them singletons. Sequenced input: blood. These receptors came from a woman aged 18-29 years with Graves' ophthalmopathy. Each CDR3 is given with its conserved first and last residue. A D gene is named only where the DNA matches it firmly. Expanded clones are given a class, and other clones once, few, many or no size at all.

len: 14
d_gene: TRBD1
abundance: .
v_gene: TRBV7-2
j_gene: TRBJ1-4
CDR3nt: TGTGCCAGCAGTTCACAGGGGGCCTGGGAAAAACTGTTTTTT
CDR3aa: CASSSQGAWEKLFF

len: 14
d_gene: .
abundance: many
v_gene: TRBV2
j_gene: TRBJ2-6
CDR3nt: TGTGCCAGCAGTGAAGGGGCTGGGGCCAACGTCCTGACTTTC
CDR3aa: CASSEGAGANVLTF

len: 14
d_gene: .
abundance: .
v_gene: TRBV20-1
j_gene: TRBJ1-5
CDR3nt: TGCAGTGCTAGAGATCCCGGGGGAACTCAGCCCCAGCATTTT
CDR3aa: CSARDPGGTQPQHF

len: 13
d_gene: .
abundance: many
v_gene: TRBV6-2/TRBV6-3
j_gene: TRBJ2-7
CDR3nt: TGTGCCACCCTTCCGGGACTTTCCTACGAGCAGTACTTC
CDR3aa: CATLPGLSYEQYF

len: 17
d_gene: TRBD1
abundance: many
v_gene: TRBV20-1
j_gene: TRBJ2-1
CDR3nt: TGCAGTGCTAGGGCTGACAGGGGCCCTAGCTCCTACAATGAGCAGTTCTTC
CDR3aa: CSARADRGPSSYNEQFF

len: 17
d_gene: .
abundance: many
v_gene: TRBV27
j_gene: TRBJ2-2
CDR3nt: TGTGCCAGCAGTTTATTTGGAGGAAGTGCGAACACCGGGGAGCTGTTTTTT
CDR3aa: CASSLFGGSANTGELFF

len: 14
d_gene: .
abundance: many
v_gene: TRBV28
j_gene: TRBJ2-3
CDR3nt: TGTGCCAGCAGTTTAGTATCAGAGCTTCGCTCGCAGTATTTT
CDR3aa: CASSLVSELRSQYF

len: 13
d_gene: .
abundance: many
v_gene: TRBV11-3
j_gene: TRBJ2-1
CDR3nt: TGTGCCAGCAGCTTAGACCAGGACAATGAGCAGTTCTTC
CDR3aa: CASSLDQDNEQFF

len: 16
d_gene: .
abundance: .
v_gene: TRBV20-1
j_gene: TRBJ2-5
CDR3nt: TGCAGTGCTAGAGAAACAGGGGGGGGGCTGGGAGAGACCCAGTACTTC
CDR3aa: CSARETGGGLGETQYF

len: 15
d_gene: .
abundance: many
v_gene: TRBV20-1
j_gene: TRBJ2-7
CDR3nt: TGCAGTGCTAGAGCTACAGGGTGTTGTTCCTACGAGCAGTACTTC
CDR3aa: CSARATGCCSYEQYF

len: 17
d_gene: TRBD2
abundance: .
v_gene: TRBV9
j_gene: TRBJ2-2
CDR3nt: TGTGCCAGCAGCCCTCGGGGTAGCGGGAGGAAAACCGGGGAGCTGTTTTTT
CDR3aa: CASSPRGSGRKTGELFF

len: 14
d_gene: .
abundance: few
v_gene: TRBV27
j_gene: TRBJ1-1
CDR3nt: TGTGCCAGCAGTACTAGACCAGAGAACACTGAAGCTTTCTTT
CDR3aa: CASSTRPENTEAFF

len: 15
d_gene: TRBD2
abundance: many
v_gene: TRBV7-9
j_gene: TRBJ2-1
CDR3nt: TGTGCCAGCAGCCCCCCCGGGACTAGCTCGAATGAGCAGTTCTTC
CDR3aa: CASSPPGTSSNEQFF

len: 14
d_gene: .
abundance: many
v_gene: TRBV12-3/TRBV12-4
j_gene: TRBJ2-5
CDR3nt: TGTGCCAGCAGTTTCGTACTGGGGGAAGAGACCCAGTACTTC
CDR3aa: CASSFVLGEETQYF

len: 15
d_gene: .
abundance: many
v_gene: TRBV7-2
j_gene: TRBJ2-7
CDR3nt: TGTGCCAGCAGCTCCAGACAGTTCCCCGAGTTGGGGCAGTACTTC
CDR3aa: CASSSRQFPELGQYF

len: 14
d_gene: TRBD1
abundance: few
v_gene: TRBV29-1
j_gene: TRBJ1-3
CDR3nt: TGCAGCGTTGTGCAGGGGGCAGGTGGAAACACCATATATTTT
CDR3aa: CSVVQGAGGNTIYF